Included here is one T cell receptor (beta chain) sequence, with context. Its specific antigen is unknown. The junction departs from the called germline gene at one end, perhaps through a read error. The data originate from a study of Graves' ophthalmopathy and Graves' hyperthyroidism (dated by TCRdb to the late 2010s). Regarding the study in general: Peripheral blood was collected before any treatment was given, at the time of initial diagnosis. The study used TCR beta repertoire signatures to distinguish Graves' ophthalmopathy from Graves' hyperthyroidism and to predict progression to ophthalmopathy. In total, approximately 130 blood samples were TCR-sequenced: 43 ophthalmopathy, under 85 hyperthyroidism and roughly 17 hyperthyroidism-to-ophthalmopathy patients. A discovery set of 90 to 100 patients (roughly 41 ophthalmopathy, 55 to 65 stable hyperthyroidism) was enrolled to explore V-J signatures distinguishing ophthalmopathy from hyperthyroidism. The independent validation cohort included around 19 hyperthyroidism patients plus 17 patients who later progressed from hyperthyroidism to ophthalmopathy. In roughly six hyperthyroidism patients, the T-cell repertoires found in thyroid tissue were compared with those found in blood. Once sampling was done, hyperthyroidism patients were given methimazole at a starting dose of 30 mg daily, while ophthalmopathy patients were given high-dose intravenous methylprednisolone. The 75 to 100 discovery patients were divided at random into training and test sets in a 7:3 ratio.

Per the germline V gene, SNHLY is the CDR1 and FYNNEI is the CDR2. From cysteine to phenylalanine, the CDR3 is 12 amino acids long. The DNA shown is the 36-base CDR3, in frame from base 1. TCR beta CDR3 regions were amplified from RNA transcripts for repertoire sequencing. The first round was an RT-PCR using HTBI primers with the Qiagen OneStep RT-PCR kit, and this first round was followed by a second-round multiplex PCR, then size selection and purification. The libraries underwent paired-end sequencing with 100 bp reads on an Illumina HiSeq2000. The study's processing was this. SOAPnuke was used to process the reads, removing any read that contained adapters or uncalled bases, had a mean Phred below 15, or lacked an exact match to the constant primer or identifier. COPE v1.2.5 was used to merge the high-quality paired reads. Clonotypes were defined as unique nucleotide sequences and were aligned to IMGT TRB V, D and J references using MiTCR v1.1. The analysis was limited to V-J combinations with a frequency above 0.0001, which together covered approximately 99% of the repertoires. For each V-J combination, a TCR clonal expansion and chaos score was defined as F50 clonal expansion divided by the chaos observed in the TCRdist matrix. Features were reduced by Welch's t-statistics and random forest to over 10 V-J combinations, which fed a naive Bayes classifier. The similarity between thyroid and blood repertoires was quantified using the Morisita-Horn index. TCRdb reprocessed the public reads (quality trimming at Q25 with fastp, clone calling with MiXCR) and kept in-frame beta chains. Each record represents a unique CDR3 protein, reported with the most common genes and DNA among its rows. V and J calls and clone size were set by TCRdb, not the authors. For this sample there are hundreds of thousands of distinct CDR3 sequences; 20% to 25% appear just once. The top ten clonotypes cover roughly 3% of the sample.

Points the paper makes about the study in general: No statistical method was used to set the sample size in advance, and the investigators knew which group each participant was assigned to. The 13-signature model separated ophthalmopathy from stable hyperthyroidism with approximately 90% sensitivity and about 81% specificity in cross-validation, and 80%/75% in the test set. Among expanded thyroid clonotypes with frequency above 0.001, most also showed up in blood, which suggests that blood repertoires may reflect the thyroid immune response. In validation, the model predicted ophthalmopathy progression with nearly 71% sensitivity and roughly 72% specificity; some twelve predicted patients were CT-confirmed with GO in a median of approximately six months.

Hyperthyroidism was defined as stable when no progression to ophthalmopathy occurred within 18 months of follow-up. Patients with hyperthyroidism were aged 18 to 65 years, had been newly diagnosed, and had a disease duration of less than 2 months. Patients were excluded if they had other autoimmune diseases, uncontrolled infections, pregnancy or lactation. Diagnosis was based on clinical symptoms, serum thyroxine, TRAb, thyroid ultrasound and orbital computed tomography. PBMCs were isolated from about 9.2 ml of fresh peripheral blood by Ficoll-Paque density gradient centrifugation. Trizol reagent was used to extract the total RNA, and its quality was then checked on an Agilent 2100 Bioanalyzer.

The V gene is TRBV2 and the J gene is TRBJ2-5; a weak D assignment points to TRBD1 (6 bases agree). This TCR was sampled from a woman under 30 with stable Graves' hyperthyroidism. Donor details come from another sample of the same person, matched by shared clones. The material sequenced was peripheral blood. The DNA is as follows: TGTGCCGGCTCACAGGGTTCCGAGACCAAGTACTTC. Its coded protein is CAGSQGSETKYF. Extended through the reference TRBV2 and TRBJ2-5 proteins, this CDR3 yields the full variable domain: EPEVTQTPSHQVTQMGQEVILRCVPISNHLYFYWYRQILGQKVEFLVSFYNNEISEKSEIFDDQFSVERPDGSNFTLKIRSTKLEDSAMYFCAGSQGSETKYFGPGTRLLVL.